This entry is about one TCR beta chain. The sample comes from a study of T cell repertoires in aging, cancer and after chemotherapy. Study in general: Donor ages fell into six groups from 30 or younger up to 70 or older.

Trimming removed 7 bases from V and 1 base from J, with 14 bases in between. The CDR3 is made up of 15 amino acids. TCR beta rearrangements were amplified from peripheral blood genomic DNA. Rearranged V-D-J TRB sequences were amplified with a mixed TRB-A/B primer pool. Each CDR3 protein is one row after TCRdb ran MiXCR on the multiplex PCR reads. The data contain roughly 5,000 distinct CDR3 sequences, approximately 50% of them singletons. V gene TRBV12-3 or TRBV12-4 combines with J gene TRBJ2-4; D not certain. This TCR was recovered from a human donor in good health. The sample was blood. CDR3 amino acids: CASNGSRTAKNIQYF. CDR3 nucleotide sequence: TGTGCCAGCAACGGGTCAAGGACGGCCAAAAACATTCAGTACTTC.